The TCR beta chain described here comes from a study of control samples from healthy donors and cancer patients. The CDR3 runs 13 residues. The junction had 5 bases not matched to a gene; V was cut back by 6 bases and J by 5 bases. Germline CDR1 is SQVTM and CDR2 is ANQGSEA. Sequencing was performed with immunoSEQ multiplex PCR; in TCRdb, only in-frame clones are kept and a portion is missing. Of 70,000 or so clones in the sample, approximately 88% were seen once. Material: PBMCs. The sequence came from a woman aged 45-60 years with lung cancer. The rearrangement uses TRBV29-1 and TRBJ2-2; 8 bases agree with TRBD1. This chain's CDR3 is CSVQGARTGELFF. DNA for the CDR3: TGCAGCGTCCAGGGGGCGCGTACCGGGGAGCTGTTTTTT.